This TCR beta chain is drawn from a study of T-cell memory formation after mild COVID-19. Of note for this clonotype: What it binds is not known.

Findings and caveats of the study: Cross-reactive memory appears to have joined, as suggested by some responding clones showing up in pre-infection memory. A second wave of clones peaked on day 37, and their SARS-CoV-2 specificity went unconfirmed.

With constant-segment primers, 5'RACE yielded cDNA libraries of TCR alpha and TCR beta that carried sample barcodes and UMIs. A single record per CDR3 protein comes from TCRdb applying MiXCR to the 5' RACE reads. The sample yields about 290,000 distinct CDR3 sequences, more than 15% seen once. The CDR3 extends over 14 amino acids. Trimming took 5 bases from V and 4 from J; bases not matched to a gene: 6. Germline V gives CDR1 SEHNR, CDR2 FQNEAQ (reference sequence). This chain links TRBV7-9 with TRBJ1-2; TRBD1 aligns across 8 bases. Material for sequencing was PBMCs or a T cell subset sorted from them (not recorded which). The TCR sequence derives from a man between 18 and 29 years old who had mild COVID-19 (a few samples of this study predate the infection). Cell type and time point are not known. The CDR3 DNA sequence: TGTGCCAGCAGCCAGACAGGGGTTAGCTATGGCTACACCTTC. As protein: CASSQTGVSYGYTF.